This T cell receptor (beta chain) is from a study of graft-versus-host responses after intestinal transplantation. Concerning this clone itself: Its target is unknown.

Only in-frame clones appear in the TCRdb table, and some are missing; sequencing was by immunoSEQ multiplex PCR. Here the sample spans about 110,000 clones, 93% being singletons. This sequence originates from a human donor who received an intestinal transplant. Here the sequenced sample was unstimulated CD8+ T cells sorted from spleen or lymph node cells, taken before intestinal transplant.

The CDR3 DNA reads TGTGCCACCAGCGTAGTAGGGGGGGGTCACGAGCAGTACTTC. Its translation: CATSVVGGGHEQYF. The V gene is TRBV15, the J gene TRBJ2-5; D might be TRBD2 (7 bases). Near its end, the DNA agrees better with TRBJ2-7, so the J call may be wrong. This CDR3 is 14 amino acids long. Per germline, CDR1 LNHNV and CDR2 YYDKDF (reference sequence).